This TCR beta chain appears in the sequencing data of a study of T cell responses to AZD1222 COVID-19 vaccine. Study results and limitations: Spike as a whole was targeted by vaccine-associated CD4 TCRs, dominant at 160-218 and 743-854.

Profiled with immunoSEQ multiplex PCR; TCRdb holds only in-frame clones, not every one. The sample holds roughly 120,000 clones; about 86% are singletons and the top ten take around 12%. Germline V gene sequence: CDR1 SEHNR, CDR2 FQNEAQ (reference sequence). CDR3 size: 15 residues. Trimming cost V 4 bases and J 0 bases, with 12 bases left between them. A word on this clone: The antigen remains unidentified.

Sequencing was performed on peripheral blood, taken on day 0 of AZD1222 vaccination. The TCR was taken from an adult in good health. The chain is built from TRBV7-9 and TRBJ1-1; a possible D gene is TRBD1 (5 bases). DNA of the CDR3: TGTGCCAGCAGCTCCTGGGCAGGGCTGAACACTGAAGCTTTCTTT. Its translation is CASSSWAGLNTEAFF.